Shown below are 29 T cell receptor beta chains from a single sample sequenced in a study of cytomegalovirus exposure and HLA in healthy donors. In the PCR, 60 Vbeta and 13 Jbeta primers were used. Measured with immunoSEQ multiplex PCR; TCRdb has only the in-frame clones, and not every one. The table has 63,000 or so clones, over 75% seen once. The sequenced material came from PBMCs. The receptors were sampled from a woman aged 30 to 39 in good health and CMV-seronegative.

The V gene is TRBV6-5, the J gene TRBJ2-3; 8 bases are a match to TRBD1. In germline, CDR1 is MNHEY, CDR2 SVGAGI. The CDR3 contains 15 residues. V lost 0 bases, J lost 5 bases, and 4 bases stayed unmatched. Here the CDR3 reads CASSYSTGGRDTQYF. CDR3 DNA: TGTGCCAGCAGTTACTCTACAGGGGGTAGAGATACGCAGTATTTT.

This clone has only a few counts. The rearrangement uses TRBV2 and TRBJ1-1; possible D gene TRBD1, 5 bases. Germline CDR1 and CDR2: SNHLY and FYNNEI. The length of the CDR3 is 13 residues. Trimming removed 6 bases from V and 1 base from J, with 9 bases in between. The CDR3 region has the DNA TGTGCCAGCAGCCGGGGGGGGAACACTGAAGCTTTCTTT. Its translation is CASSRGGNTEAFF.

The chain uses TRBV4-3 and TRBJ2-5, with TRBD2 matching 7 bases. V dropped 1 base and J dropped 3; count of bases not matched to a gene: 8. Germline V gene sequence: CDR1 LGHNA, CDR2 YSLEER. The CDR3 is 16 amino acids. The CDR3 nucleotides read TGCGCCAGCAGCCAAGGCATACGGCTAGCGGAAGAGACCCAGTACTTC. The encoded protein is CASSQGIRLAEETQYF.

The genes are TRBV11-2 and TRBJ2-7; 8 bases align to TRBD1. Trimming at V came to 5 bases and at J to 0 bases, leaving 3 bases not matched to a gene. Germline CDR1 is SGHAT and CDR2 is FQNNGV. The CDR3 covers 14 residues. DNA of the CDR3: TGTGCCAGCAGCAAGGACAGGGCCTCCTACGAGCAGTACTTC. This encodes CASSKDRASYEQYF.

V and J are TRBV6-4 and TRBJ1-5; 8 bases fit TRBD1. V trimming: 6 bases; J trimming: 0 bases; junction bases outside the gene matches: 7. The V gene's germline CDR1 is MRHNA and CDR2 SNTAGT. The CDR3 covers 16 residues. The CDR3 DNA reads TGTGCCAGCAGGAAGGACAGGGAGCTTAGCAATCAGCCCCAGCATTTT. The encoded protein is CASRKDRELSNQPQHF.

This sequence joins TRBV6-5 and TRBJ1-1; the D gene is possibly TRBD1 (6 bases). CDR1 is MNHEY and CDR2 is SVGAGI in the germline V gene. The CDR3 runs 15 residues. Trimming left V 0 bases short and J 6 bases short, with 14 bases between. This CDR3 is CASSYSPQGLAEAFF. The CDR3 region has the DNA TGTGCCAGCAGTTACTCGCCACAGGGCCTCGCTGAAGCTTTCTTT.

The chain has TRBV7-2 and TRBJ2-4; TRBD2 agrees at 10 bases. V lost 4 bases, J lost 5 bases, and 11 bases stayed unmatched. CDR1 and CDR2 (germline): SGHTA, FQGNSA. The CDR3 is made up of 17 amino acids. CDR3 sequence reads: CASSSNPSGRSQNIQYF. The CDR3 DNA sequence: TGTGCCAGCAGCTCCAATCCTAGCGGGAGAAGTCAAAACATTCAGTACTTC.

V usage is TRBV6-5 and J usage is TRBJ2-7; 7 bases are a match to TRBD1. The CDR3 covers 15 residues. Germline-derived CDR1 and CDR2 are MNHEY and SVGAGI. Trimming cost V 6 bases and J 3 bases; bases outside gene matches: 11. CDR3 DNA sequence: TGTGCCAGCAGCCGTGGACAGGATTATATCTACGAGCAGTACTTC. Protein sequence: CASSRGQDYIYEQYF.

The rearrangement links TRBV5-1 to TRBJ1-6; 9 bases agree with TRBD1. The CDR3 is 14 amino acids. Per germline, CDR1 SGHRS and CDR2 YFSETQ. Trimming took 5 bases from V and 5 from J; bases not matched to a gene: 2. In DNA, the CDR3 is TGCGCCAGCAGGCGGACAGGGGATAATTCACCCCTCCACTTT. Protein: CASRRTGDNSPLHF.

In this sample, this clone is medium-sized. The V gene is TRBV6-1, the J gene TRBJ1-3; a weak D match, TRBD1 (5 bases). With 3 bases removed from V and 4 bases from J, the gap between germline ends came to 10 bases. CDR1 and CDR2 (germline): MNHNS, SASEGT. The CDR3 contains 14 residues. The CDR3 region is CASSEPRAGNTIYF. In nucleotides, the CDR3 is TGTGCCAGCAGTGAGCCCAGGGCAGGAAACACCATATATTTT.

V is TRBV18 and J is TRBJ1-1, with TRBD1 identical over 9 bases. V lost 2 bases, J lost 5 bases, and 6 bases stayed unmatched. Per the germline V gene, CDR1 is KGHSH and CDR2 is LQKENI. This CDR3 is 15 amino acids long. CDR3 region: CASSPMLTGGTEAFF. The CDR3 DNA is TGTGCCAGCTCACCAATGTTGACAGGGGGAACTGAAGCTTTCTTT.

J is TRBJ1-2 and V is TRBV25-1; 7 positions match TRBD1. Losses at the gene ends were 1 base for V and 3 bases for J; bases not matched to a gene: 5. The length of the CDR3 is 15 residues. Germline V gene sequence: CDR1 MGHDK, CDR2 SYGVNS. CDR3 sequence: CASSELGDRDYGYTF. The CDR3 bases are TGTGCCAGCAGTGAATTGGGAGACAGGGACTATGGCTACACCTTC.

The chain carries TRBV6-5 and TRBJ1-2; 11 nucleotides line up with TRBD1. Germline assignment: CDR1 MNHEY and CDR2 SVGAGI. V shed 6 bases, J shed 3 bases, and the junction held 3 bases outside the gene matches. This CDR3 comprises 14 residues. CDR3 DNA sequence: TGTGCCAGCAGGGGGGACAGGGGGGACTATGGCTACACCTTC. Protein sequence: CASRGDRGDYGYTF.

The rearrangement uses TRBV7-8 and TRBJ1-1, with 9 bases aligning to TRBD1. Germline CDR1 and CDR2: SGHVS and FQNEAQ. The CDR3 length is 14 residues. Trimming removed 3 bases from V and 3 bases from J; junction bases left unmatched: 2. CDR3 sequence: CASSFRTGDTEAFF. In DNA, the CDR3 is TGTGCCAGCAGCTTCAGGACAGGGGACACTGAAGCTTTCTTT.

This clone appeared a few times. The V gene is TRBV29-1, the J gene TRBJ2-2, with TRBD2 as a possible D gene (6 bases). Germline CDR1 is SQVTM and CDR2 is ANQGSEA. The CDR3 is made up of 14 amino acids. V lost 5 bases, J lost 1 base, and 11 bases lay in between. Here the CDR3 DNA reads TGCAGCGTTTTAGGCGGGGAGAACACCGGGGAGCTGTTTTTT. Protein sequence: CSVLGGENTGELFF.

The chain employs TRBV14 and TRBJ2-7; 9 bases align to TRBD1. After removal of 4 bases from V and 6 bases from J, the junction contained 7 bases not matched to a gene. This CDR3 comprises 14 residues. Germline V gene lookup returns CDR1 SGHDN and CDR2 FVKESK. CDR3 coding DNA: TGTGCCAGCAGCCCGACAGGGGGTTCCCTCGAGCAGTACTTC. Protein sequence: CASSPTGGSLEQYF.

The rearrangement joins TRBV2 to TRBJ1-4, with 10 bases fitting TRBD1. J was trimmed by 10 bases and V by 7 bases; bases with no gene match: 3. Per germline, CDR1 SNHLY and CDR2 FYNNEI. The CDR3 runs 12 residues. CDR3 sequence (DNA): TGTGCCAGCAATAGACAGGGGGCAAAACTGTTTTTT. Translating it yields CASNRQGAKLFF.

The CDR3 sequence: CASREDSAGNTIYF. DNA for the CDR3: TGCGCCAGCCGGGAGGACTCGGCTGGAAACACCATATATTTT. This chain connects TRBV5-1 to TRBJ1-3; D gene ambiguous. The ends were cut back, 7 bases at V and 2 bases at J, with 13 bases in the middle. The CDR3 loop spans 14 amino acids. CDR1 is SGHRS, CDR2 YFSETQ, per germline.

This clone turned up a few times. The chain joins TRBV30 to TRBJ2-4; D perhaps matches TRBD2 (6 bases). Trimming left V 5 bases short and J 1 base short, with 15 bases between. Germline CDR1 reads GTSNPN; CDR2 reads SVGIG (reference sequence). This CDR3 spans 15 amino acids. The CDR3 region is CAWGTRRVAKNIQYF. For the CDR3, the DNA is TGTGCCTGGGGGACTCGACGGGTGGCCAAAAACATTCAGTACTTC. Complete variable domain (other parts from reference TRBV30 and TRBJ2-4): SQTIHQWPATLVQPVGSPLSLECTVEGTSNPNLYWYRQAAGRGLQLLFYSVGIGQISSEVPQNLSASRPQDRQFILSSKKLLLSDSGFYLCAWGTRRVAKNIQYFGAGTRLSVL.

The rearrangement uses TRBV18 and TRBJ1-1; the match to TRBD1 covers 7 bases. The ends lost 3 bases at V and 0 bases at J; junction bases unmatched: 4. Per germline, CDR1 KGHSH and CDR2 LQKENI. This CDR3 region has 15 residues. CDR3 residues: CASSPPQGMNTEAFF. CDR3 in DNA: TGTGCCAGCTCACCCCCACAGGGGATGAACACTGAAGCTTTCTTT.

This chain uses TRBV5-4 with TRBJ2-3; D gene ambiguous. This CDR3 spans 13 amino acids. Trimming took off 2 bases at V and 2 bases at J, with 6 bases between the two ends. Per the germline V gene, CDR1 is SGHNT and CDR2 is YYREEE (reference sequence). In DNA form, the CDR3 reads TGTGCCAGCAGCTTAAGAGTCACAGATACGCAGTATTTT. Amino acid sequence: CASSLRVTDTQYF.

Note on this clone: One end of the junction varies from germline; a read error may be responsible. This sequence joins TRBV7-8 and TRBJ1-5, with D perhaps TRBD1 (6 bases). Germline V CDR1 and CDR2: SGHVS, FQNEAQ. The CDR3 loop spans 14 amino acids. The CDR3 loop reads CASSLGGVHQPQHF. Written as DNA, the CDR3 is TGTGCCAGCAGTTTAGGGGGAGTCCATCAGCCCCAGCATTTT.

In its sample, this clone was seen once. The CDR3 region is CASSLLEGRNIQYF. DNA of the CDR3: TGTGCCAGCAGCTTGCTTGAGGGAAGAAACATTCAGTACTTC. V and J are TRBV7-9 and TRBJ2-4; a weak D match, TRBD2 (5 bases). Germline assignment: CDR1 SEHNR and CDR2 FQNEAQ (reference sequence). With 3 bases removed from V and 6 bases from J, the gap between germline ends came to 12 bases. The length of the CDR3 is 14 residues. The full variable domain, completed using reference TRBV7-9 and TRBJ2-4, is DTGVSQNPRHKITKRGQNVTFRCDPISEHNRLYWYRQTLGQGPEFLTYFQNEAQLEKSRLLSDRFSAERPKGSFSTLEIQRTEQGDSAMYLCASSLLEGRNIQYFGAGTRLSVL.

The CDR3 DNA is TGTGCCACCAGACGAGGGACAGGGAGGATGAACACTGAAGCTTTCTTT. Translating it yields CATRRGTGRMNTEAFF. The chain has TRBV15 and TRBJ1-1, with 9 bases aligning to TRBD1. The junction had 8 bases not matched to a gene; V was cut back by 6 bases and J by 0 bases. The CDR3 covers 16 residues. CDR1 LNHNV and CDR2 YYDKDF come from the germline V gene (reference sequence).

The gene calls are TRBV30 and TRBJ2-7; D possibly corresponds to TRBD2 (6 bases). Deletions cut 7 bases from V and 4 bases from J, with 20 bases between. The CDR3 has 14 residues. CDR1 is GTSNPN, CDR2 SVGIG, per germline (reference sequence). CDR3 nucleotide sequence: TGTGCCTACCGCCCTAGCCGGGAGCGGTACGAGCAGTACTTC. Translated: CAYRPSRERYEQYF.

The chain couples TRBV29-1 to TRBJ2-7; D perhaps matches TRBD2 (6 bases). Germline V gene data show CDR1 as SQVTM and CDR2 as ANQGSEA. This CDR3 contains 15 residues. The V gene lost 6 bases and the J gene lost 1 base, with 19 bases spanning the gap. The CDR3 coding sequence is TGCAGCGTCCAGGAAGAAAGCGGACTATCCTACGAGCAGTACTTC. Amino acid sequence: CSVQEESGLSYEQYF.

Concerning this clone itself: A read error may account for a junction end that differs from germline. V is TRBV29-1 and J is TRBJ2-7, with a weak D call TRBD1 (6 bases). The CDR3 loop spans 14 amino acids. CDR1 is SQVTM and CDR2 is ANQGSEA in the germline V gene. The CDR3 loop reads CSVEGTTQTYEQYF. The CDR3 nucleotides are TGCAGCGTGGAAGGGACAACTCAAACCTACGAGCAGTACTTC.

The V and J genes are TRBV30 and TRBJ2-3; D ambiguous. Germline loops: CDR1 GTSNPN, CDR2 SVGIG (reference sequence). Trimming removed 5 bases from V and 2 bases from J, with 5 bases in between. The CDR3 spans 11 residues. CDR3 sequence: CAWSLTDTQYF. The CDR3 nucleotides read TGTGCCTGGTCCCTCACAGATACGCAGTATTTT. Combining the CDR3 with reference TRBV30 and TRBJ2-3 gives the whole variable domain SQTIHQWPATLVQPVGSPLSLECTVEGTSNPNLYWYRQAAGRGLQLLFYSVGIGQISSEVPQNLSASRPQDRQFILSSKKLLLSDSGFYLCAWSLTDTQYFGPGTRLTVL.

V and J are TRBV2 and TRBJ2-3; 11 bases match TRBD2. There are 15 residues in the CDR3. Trimming at V came to 6 bases and at J to 2 bases, leaving 4 bases not matched to a gene. CDR1 SNHLY and CDR2 FYNNEI come from the germline V gene. CDR3 in DNA: TGTGCCAGCAGGGGGACTAGCGGTTACACAGATACGCAGTATTTT. This sequence encodes CASRGTSGYTDTQYF.